This T cell receptor (beta chain) originates from a study of blood T cell repertoires in COVID-19. About the study: COVID-19 samples, acute and convalescent, were from the United States, Italy and Spain. PBMCs, B-cell-depleted T cells, or T cells were the source of the cDNA or gDNA that made up the material.

Per the original methods: Nucleated cell counts were estimated from reference gene primer amplification. Clones were sequenced by immunoSEQ multiplex PCR, and TCRdb holds only the in-frame ones, with some missing. V and J calls and clone size are copied from that table; D and trimming were computed from the DNA. The sample contains about 380,000 clones, around 92% of which appear only once. Germline V gene data show CDR1 as SGHAT and CDR2 as FQNNGV. The V end was cut by 3 bases, the J end by 0 bases, with 12 bases between. The CDR3 totals 15 residues. The V and J genes are TRBV11-2 and TRBJ2-7; D might be TRBD1 (6 bases). This clonotype was sampled from a man aged 35 to 55 with acute or convalescent COVID-19. Sequencing was carried out using peripheral blood. The chain's CDR3 is CASSFGTSSSYEQYF. The DNA of the CDR3 is TGTGCCAGCAGCTTCGGGACATCTTCCTCCTACGAGCAGTACTTC.